This T cell receptor (beta chain) emerged from a study of patients and donors after allogeneic stem cell transplantation. This clonotype was picked up a small number of times. With 2 bases removed from V and 7 bases from J, the gap between germline ends came to 7 bases. The CDR3 length is 12 residues. Germline CDR1 SGHNT, CDR2 YYREEE (reference sequence). TCRdb re-called the RT-PCR reads with MiXCR, one entry per CDR3 protein. The sample includes about 4,200 distinct CDR3 sequences, roughly a sixth of them seen just once. J is TRBJ1-5 and V is TRBV5-4; D uncertain. Input material: blood, either unsorted or a sorted T cell fraction (not recorded which). This TCR was sampled from a human donor who was either an allogeneic HSCT recipient or a stem cell or donor lymphocyte infusion donor (not recorded which). It is not recorded whose cells these are; they may come from a transplant donor. CDR3 sequence: CASSLNGQPQHF. The CDR3 bases are TGTGCCAGCAGCTTAAATGGGCAGCCCCAGCATTTT.